This T cell receptor (beta chain) was documented in a study of shared T cell receptors in the human thymus. Germline CDR1 and CDR2: SGHAT and FQNNGV. The CDR3 loop spans 17 amino acids. V was trimmed by 6 bases and J by 3 bases, leaving 24 bases between them. Clones were sequenced by immunoSEQ multiplex PCR, and TCRdb holds only the in-frame ones, with some missing. This sample has over 450,000 clones, with about four fifths found just once. These same records also appear under a second study, on human thymus T cells. That report notes: During corrective heart surgery, resections were taken, and the thymus tissue came from them. Thymic and blood repertoires showed apparently biased V and J gene usage. Related work showed strongly overlapping thymic repertoires across unrelated individuals.

The receptor was derived from a boy younger than two with a congenital heart defect. The sample taken for sequencing was thymocytes. The chain carries TRBV11-2 and TRBJ2-7; the D is unclear. For the CDR3, the DNA is TGTGCCAGCAGTTCCCTCCGCGGAGCCGAGACGAACTACGAGCAGTACTTC. Its translation: CASSSLRGAETNYEQYF.